A selection of T cell receptor beta chains follows, all from one sample in a study of T cells of healthy individuals. TCRdb re-derived calls from the 5' RACE reads in MiXCR, one entry per CDR3 protein. This sample has 85,000 to 100,000 distinct CDR3 sequences, with under 20% found just once. The receptors here all came from a human donor in good health. CDR3s include the opening cysteine and the closing phenylalanine or tryptophan. D genes are given only for firm matches. A row's size may be missing; if present it is once, few, many or a size class.

CDR3 DNA	CDR3 protein	V gene	J gene	clone size	D gene
TGCGCCAGCAGCCAGCGGCCATTTGAACCCCAAGAGACCCAGTACTTC	CASSQRPFEPQETQYF	TRBV4-3	TRBJ2-5	NA	NA
TGTGCCAGCAGCGTGACAGGGGGTGTCACTGAAGCTTTCTTT	CASSVTGGVTEAFF	TRBV9	TRBJ1-1	NA	TRBD1
TGTGCCAGCAGTTTAACTCAGGGCTTTAATGAGCAGTTCTTC	CASSLTQGFNEQFF	TRBV28	TRBJ2-1	few	NA
TGCGCCAGCAGCCACGAGACTAGCGGGAGGTCTGAGCAGTTCTTC	CASSHETSGRSEQFF	TRBV4-1	TRBJ2-1	NA	TRBD2
TGTGCCAGCAGCTCCAGGGAGTTGAGTTCACCCCTCCACTTT	CASSSRELSSPLHF	TRBV7-6	TRBJ1-6	once	NA
TGTGCCACTCGGACGGACGGAAACACCATATATTTT	CATRTDGNTIYF	TRBV12-3/TRBV12-4	TRBJ1-3	NA	NA
TGCAGTGCTGTCACTAGCTTCTCCTACGAGCAGTACTTC	CSAVTSFSYEQYF	TRBV20-1	TRBJ2-7	many	NA
TGTGCCAGCAGTTTCTTACAGGAGGCTGGCACAGATACGCAGTATTTT	CASSFLQEAGTDTQYF	TRBV28	TRBJ2-3	few	NA
TGTGCCAGCAGTTACTCGAGGGCAGGGACTGCAGATACGCAGTATTTT	CASSYSRAGTADTQYF	TRBV6-5	TRBJ2-3	many	NA
TGCAGTGCCCCACTAGCAAGGGGCGTAAACAATGAGCAGTTCTTC	CSAPLARGVNNEQFF	TRBV20-1	TRBJ2-1	NA	NA
TGTGCCATCAGTGATAGAGGGGGCCTAGACAATGAGCAGTTCTTC	CAISDRGGLDNEQFF	TRBV10-3	TRBJ2-1	many	TRBD1
TGTGCCAGCAGCGTAGAGCTAGTACCCTACGAGCAGTACTTC	CASSVELVPYEQYF	TRBV9	TRBJ2-7	few	NA
TGTGCCAGCAGCCCTCGACGGCTCGATGAAGCTTTCTTT	CASSPRRLDEAFF	TRBV7-8	TRBJ1-1	NA	NA
TGTGCCAGCAGCCAAGGAAGGGACAGGATTCAGTACTTC	CASSQGRDRIQYF	TRBV3-1	TRBJ2-7	NA	TRBD1
TGTGCCAGCAGTTCCGAGGGGGGTCGCCATCAGCCCCAGCATTTT	CASSSEGGRHQPQHF	TRBV6-6	TRBJ1-5	many	NA